This T cell receptor beta chain was sequenced in a study of a mutant IDH1 vaccine in newly diagnosed glioma. Background on the study: Those enrolled had earlier been treated with radiotherapy, temozolomide, or both, mostly both. Study-level results: The authors found pseudoprogression apparently unrelated to changes in top peripheral T cell clonotypes.

Comment on this clone: Its antigen remains unidentified.

Data came from immunoSEQ multiplex PCR; TCRdb stores just in-frame clones and leaves some out. The sample carries 85,000 to 100,000 clones, roughly 85% recorded once. Time point indicated: baseline, week 1 (first vaccination visit). Treatment defined: pre-vaccination baseline after standard-of-care therapy. The CDR3 runs to 13 residues. V gave up 5 bases and J gave up 0 bases, with 8 bases separating them. Germline CDR1 and CDR2: MNHEY and SMNVEV (reference sequence). This material consisted of PBMCs, taken from a glioma patient treated with radiotherapy, temozolomide or both. The V gene is TRBV27, the J gene TRBJ2-7, with D perhaps matching TRBD1 (5 bases). The TCR sequence derives from a woman in her forties or fifties with glioma. The CDR3 loop reads CASSPTVSYEQYF. In DNA form, the CDR3 reads TGTGCCAGCAGTCCGACAGTCTCCTACGAGCAGTACTTC.